This T cell receptor beta chain was recorded in a study of shared clonotypes between healthy human individuals. Study-level points and caveats: What naive subsets generally showed was a larger estimated richness than memory subsets showed. Clonotypes shared by all four donors outscored non-shared clonotypes in generation probability.

The table came from immunoSEQ multiplex PCR; TCRdb's copy has only in-frame clones and leaves some out. Counted here are about 230,000 clones, over 60% occurring once; the ten biggest clones make up 11%. This clone has more than one count but fewer than ten. Its specificity is not known. This TCR derives from a man between 25 and 39 years old in good health. Sequencing was carried out using memory CD4+ T cells sorted from blood. Subset indicated: CD45RA-negative fraction.

Here the CDR3 reads CASSPRLVAWNEQFF. As DNA, the CDR3 is TGTGCCAGCAGCCCGAGACTAGTTGCCTGGAATGAGCAGTTCTTC. The rearrangement uses TRBV5-8 and TRBJ2-1; the D gene is possibly TRBD2 (6 bases). The CDR3 contains 15 residues. V lost 4 bases and J lost 7, with 18 bases in between. In germline, CDR1 is SGHTS, CDR2 YDEGEE.